This T cell receptor beta chain was identified during a study of blood T cell repertoires in COVID-19. Study overall: Sites across the United States, Italy and Spain contributed samples from acute and convalescent COVID-19. The analysed material was cDNA or gDNA that came from T cells, B-cell-depleted T cells, or PBMCs.

Per the original data handling: Amplifying reference gene primers gave estimates of nucleated cell counts. Produced via immunoSEQ multiplex PCR; TCRdb's table is partial and in-frame only. The V and J calls and clone size come from that table; D and trimming were worked out from the DNA. The data contain 65,000 to 90,000 clones, approximately 86% of them singletons. The CDR3 contains 13 residues. Germline V gives CDR1 GTSNPN, CDR2 SVGIG (reference sequence). V dropped 3 bases and J dropped 3 bases, with 11 bases sitting between them. The J gene is TRBJ1-1, the V gene TRBV30, with no clear D. Sequences were obtained from peripheral blood. The sequence came from a woman aged 50 to 60 with active or convalescent COVID-19. This CDR3 reads CAWRWSRDTEAFF. CDR3 DNA sequence: TGTGCCTGGAGGTGGAGTCGGGACACTGAAGCTTTCTTT.